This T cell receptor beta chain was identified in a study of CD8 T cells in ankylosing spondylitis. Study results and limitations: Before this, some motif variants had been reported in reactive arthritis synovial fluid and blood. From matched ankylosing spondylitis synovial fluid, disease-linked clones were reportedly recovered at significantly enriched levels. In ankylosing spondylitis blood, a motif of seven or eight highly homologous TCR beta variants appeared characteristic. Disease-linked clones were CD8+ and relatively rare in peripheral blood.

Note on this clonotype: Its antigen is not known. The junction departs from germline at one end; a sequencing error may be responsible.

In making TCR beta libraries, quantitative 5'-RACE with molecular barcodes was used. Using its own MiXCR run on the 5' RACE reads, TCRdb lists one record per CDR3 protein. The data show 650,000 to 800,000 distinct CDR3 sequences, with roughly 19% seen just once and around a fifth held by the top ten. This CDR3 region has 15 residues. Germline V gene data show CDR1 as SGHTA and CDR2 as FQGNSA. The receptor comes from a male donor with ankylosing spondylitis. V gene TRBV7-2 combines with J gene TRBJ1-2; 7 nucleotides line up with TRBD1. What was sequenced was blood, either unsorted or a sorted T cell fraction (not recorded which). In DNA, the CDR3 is TGTGCCTGCAGCTTAGGAGAAGGGGGCGCGGGTGGCTACACCTTC. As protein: CACSLGEGGAGGYTF.